The 22 T cell receptor beta chains in this list originate from one sample, sequenced in a study of T-cell reconstitution after alpha-beta-depleted transplantation in children. Unique molecular identifiers were built into the TCRbeta library. TCRdb re-called the PCR reads through MiXCR, storing one row per CDR3 protein. The repertoire holds 600,000 to 700,000 distinct CDR3 sequences, with about an eighth as singletons. This sample comprised PBMCs, obtained before TCRalphabeta/CD19-depleted stem cell transplant. The receptors shown here come from a girl aged 2 to 10 with congenital amegakaryocytic thrombocytopenia, due to receive a stem cell transplant.

At least ten counts were recorded for this clonotype. The chain joins TRBV7-8 to TRBJ1-5; D remains unclear. From germline, CDR1 is SGHVS and CDR2 FQNEAQ. This CDR3 has 15 amino acids. V was pared by 3 bases and J by 2 bases, with 11 bases between. The CDR3 nucleotides read TGTGCCAGCAGCTTTGGACTCCCGGGCAATCAGCCCCAGCATTTT. This encodes CASSFGLPGNQPQHF.

The sample holds many counts of this clonotype. The CDR3 DNA sequence: TGCAGTGCTACTGCGGGACTCTATTACAATGAGCAGTTCTTC. This gives the protein CSATAGLYYNEQFF. J is TRBJ2-1 and V is TRBV20-1, with D perhaps TRBD2 (6 bases). Per the germline V gene, CDR1 is DFQATT and CDR2 is SNEGSKA (reference sequence). The CDR3 loop spans 14 amino acids. Deletions cut 4 bases from V and 4 bases from J, with 14 bases between.

This clonotype occurred many times. The CDR3: CSLSGREYNEQFF. CDR3 DNA: TGCAGTCTCAGCGGGAGAGAGTACAATGAGCAGTTCTTC. This rearrangement joins TRBV20-1 to TRBJ2-1, with 8 bases matching TRBD2. The CDR3 is 13 residues long. After removal of 8 bases from V and 4 bases from J, the junction contained 7 bases not matched to a gene. CDR1 is DFQATT, CDR2 SNEGSKA, per germline (reference sequence).

V gene TRBV20-1 combines with J gene TRBJ2-3, with a weak D call TRBD2 (6 bases). Germline loops: CDR1 DFQATT, CDR2 SNEGSKA (reference sequence). V was cut by 0 bases and J by 4 bases, with 14 bases left in between. This CDR3 has 15 residues. The DNA of the CDR3 is TGCAGTGCTAGAGATGACGGGAGTGTCGCAGATACGCAGTATTTT. Residues: CSARDDGSVADTQYF.

V usage is TRBV12-3 or TRBV12-4 and J usage is TRBJ2-1, with TRBD2 matching over 8 bases. The CDR3 is 17 amino acids. V trimming: 6 bases; J trimming: 6 bases; junction bases outside the gene matches: 16. DNA of the CDR3: TGTGCCAGCAGCCCATCCGGGGGGGCCTCGGGTGGCAATGAGCAGTTCTTC. It yields the protein CASSPSGGASGGNEQFF.

The chain couples TRBV11-2 to TRBJ2-3, with D possibly matching TRBD2 (6 bases). Trimming shortened V by 9 bases and J by 2 bases, and 21 bases separated the two germline ends. Germline values: CDR1 SGHAT, CDR2 FQNNGV. The CDR3 has 16 residues. This CDR3 reads CASWGVDGAFTDTQYF. For the CDR3, the DNA is TGTGCCAGTTGGGGGGTTGATGGGGCTTTCACAGATACGCAGTATTTT.

There are many counts of this clonotype. The chain has TRBV13 and TRBJ2-1; D not certain. CDR3 length: 16 residues. Germline V gene data show CDR1 as PRHDT and CDR2 as FYEKMQ (reference sequence). Trimming left V 0 bases short and J 7 bases short, with 16 bases between. CDR3 DNA: TGTGCCAGCAGCTTAGGTTCCCGAGCCCTACGTAATGAGCAGTTCTTC. As protein: CASSLGSRALRNEQFF.

In its sample, this clonotype was seen a few times. Given a much more abundant clone one base away, this may be a read error. This chain connects TRBV7-2 to TRBJ2-1, with 10 bases matching TRBD2. Germline V CDR1 and CDR2: SGHTA, FQGNSA. V shed 2 bases, J shed 5 bases, and the junction held 3 bases outside the gene matches. There are 15 residues in the CDR3. As DNA, the CDR3 is TGTGCCAGCAGCTTACTAGCGGGAGCCCACAATGAGCAGTTCTTC. Its protein is CASSLLAGAHNEQFF. The full variable domain, with the rest looked up from reference TRBV7-2 and TRBJ2-1, is GAGVSQSPSNKVTEKGKDVELRCDPISGHTALYWYRQSLGQGLEFLIYFQGNSAPDKSGLPSDRFSAERTGGSVSTLTIQRTQQEDSAVYLCASSLLAGAHNEQFFGPGTRLTVL.

Many counts were recorded for this clonotype. V gene TRBV20-1 combines with J gene TRBJ2-5, with 10 nucleotides matching TRBD1. Germline assignment: CDR1 DFQATT and CDR2 SNEGSKA (reference sequence). There are 13 residues in the CDR3. V was pared by 6 bases and J by 3 bases, with 4 bases of the junction left unmatched. The CDR3 loop reads CSAATGGEETQYF. The CDR3 DNA reads TGCAGTGCCGCGACAGGGGGCGAAGAGACCCAGTACTTC.

The table lists this clonotype with many counts. The genes are TRBV20-1 and TRBJ2-5; D is uncertain. Germline V gene data show CDR1 as DFQATT and CDR2 as SNEGSKA (reference sequence). The V and J ends lost 1 base and 6 bases respectively, with 15 bases between them. CDR3 length: 14 amino acids. CDR3 DNA sequence: TGCAGTGCTAGAGTAGTGACCGAGACTCAGACCCAGTACTTC. Translated, it gives CSARVVTETQTQYF.

This clonotype was detected many times. The chain combines TRBV5-1 with TRBJ1-5, with D maybe TRBD1 (5 bases). The CDR3 consists of 14 residues. Per germline, CDR1 SGHRS and CDR2 YFSETQ. Trimming cost V 1 base and J 6 bases, with 11 bases left between them. DNA for the CDR3: TGCGCCAGCAGCTTGATCTACGGGGGTCAGCCCCAGCATTTT. The encoded protein is CASSLIYGGQPQHF.

This clonotype was seen ten or more times. The chain carries TRBV29-1 and TRBJ2-7, with a possible D match to TRBD1 (7 bases). CDR1 and CDR2 from the germline V gene are SQVTM and ANQGSEA. The CDR3 runs to 15 residues. V lost 4 bases to trimming and J lost 0 bases, with 16 bases between them. This CDR3 is CSVVLGGGSSYEQYF. DNA for the CDR3: TGCAGCGTTGTCCTAGGAGGGGGCAGCTCCTACGAGCAGTACTTC.

This chain uses TRBV20-1 with TRBJ1-5; 7 nucleotides line up with TRBD1. Germline V gene sequence: CDR1 DFQATT, CDR2 SNEGSKA (reference sequence). The V gene end was trimmed by 3 bases and the J gene end by 6 bases; junction bases not matched to a gene: 8. The CDR3 is 14 residues long. The CDR3 is CSASRIRGGQPQHF. The DNA of the CDR3 is TGCAGTGCTAGTAGAATCAGGGGGGGTCAGCCCCAGCATTTT.

This clonotype showed up just a few times. In DNA, the CDR3 is TGCAGTGCTACCCCTTGGGGACTAGCGGGAGTTTCAGATGAGCAGTTCTTC. This codes for CSATPWGLAGVSDEQFF. The gene calls are TRBV20-1 and TRBJ2-1; 14 bases fit TRBD2. Trimming removed 4 bases from V and 8 bases from J; junction bases left unmatched: 13. Germline CDR1 reads DFQATT; CDR2 reads SNEGSKA (reference sequence). The CDR3 is 17 amino acids.

The chain uses TRBV19 and TRBJ2-1; TRBD2 matches 10 bases. The CDR3 is 17 residues long. Germline CDR1 and CDR2: LNHDA and SQIVND (reference sequence). V lost 5 bases to trimming and J lost 4 bases; unmatched junction nucleotides: 11. CDR3 DNA: TGTGCCAGTAGTTTGGGAGGACTAGCGGTATATTACAATGAGCAGTTCTTC. Amino acids: CASSLGGLAVYYNEQFF.

J is TRBJ2-7 and V is TRBV30, with 12 bases identical to TRBD2. The CDR3 spans 15 residues. Unmatched junction bases numbered 5, after V lost 3 bases and J lost 2 bases. Germline values: CDR1 GTSNPN, CDR2 SVGIG (reference sequence). The CDR3 nucleotides are TGTGCCTGGAGCTTAGGACTAGCGGGAACCTACGAGCAGTACTTC. Its protein product is CAWSLGLAGTYEQYF.

Comments on this clonotype: Germline and junction disagree at one end, which may indicate a read error. The rearrangement uses TRBV12-3 or TRBV12-4 and TRBJ2-5; D may be TRBD1 or TRBD2 (5 bases each). This CDR3 has 14 residues. This CDR3 is CASSTAGTLETQHF. The CDR3 DNA is TGTGCCAGCAGTACTGCCGGGACCCTAGAGACCCAGCACTTC.

The table lists this clonotype with many counts. DNA of the CDR3: TGTGCCAGCAGTTTACGAAACAGCCCCTACAATGAGCAGTTCTTC. It encodes CASSLRNSPYNEQFF. The rearrangement links TRBV12-3 or TRBV12-4 to TRBJ2-1, with D uncertain. The germline V and J ends were trimmed by 2 bases and 2 bases, with 10 bases remaining between them. This CDR3 has 15 amino acids.

This clonotype was seen repeatedly, ten times or more. The rearrangement links TRBV7-9 to TRBJ2-7; 9 bases match TRBD2. The CDR3 loop spans 16 amino acids. Trimming at V came to 0 bases and at J to 2 bases, leaving 5 bases not matched to a gene. Germline loops: CDR1 SEHNR, CDR2 FQNEAQ (reference sequence). The CDR3 sequence: CASSLARTSETYEQYF. The CDR3 DNA follows: TGTGCCAGCAGCTTAGCCCGGACTAGCGAGACCTACGAGCAGTACTTC. The whole variable domain, filled in from reference TRBV7-9 and TRBJ2-7, reads DTGVSQNPRHKITKRGQNVTFRCDPISEHNRLYWYRQTLGQGPEFLTYFQNEAQLEKSRLLSDRFSAERPKGSFSTLEIQRTEQGDSAMYLCASSLARTSETYEQYFGPGTRLTVT.

This clonotype was counted at least ten times. CDR3 residues: CSGGGNQETQYF. In nucleotides, the CDR3 is TGCAGTGGTGGGGGGAACCAAGAGACCCAGTACTTC. V usage is TRBV20-1 and J usage is TRBJ2-5; D is perhaps TRBD2 (6 bases). CDR1 DFQATT and CDR2 SNEGSKA come from the germline V gene (reference sequence). The CDR3 extends over 12 amino acids. The ends were cut back, 7 bases at V and 0 bases at J, with 9 bases in the middle.

The CDR3 DNA follows: TGTGCCAGCAGCTTGCCGGGACTAGCGGTCACAGATACGCAGTATTTT. Its protein is CASSLPGLAVTDTQYF. The chain joins TRBV5-6 to TRBJ2-3; TRBD2 matches at 11 bases. The CDR3 extends over 16 amino acids. Germline assignment: CDR1 SGHDT and CDR2 YYEEEE. With V trimmed by 1 base and J by 2 bases, 3 bases remained unmatched.

This clonotype was counted between two and nine times. The chain employs TRBV2 and TRBJ2-7; maybe TRBD2 (5 bases). The CDR3 spans 16 residues. The germline V gene encodes CDR1 SNHLY and CDR2 FYNNEI. Trimming took off 4 bases at V and 2 bases at J, with 18 bases between the two ends. The CDR3 protein is CASSVGEGSPTYEQYF. The CDR3 DNA sequence: TGTGCCAGCAGTGTAGGAGAGGGCAGTCCTACCTACGAGCAGTACTTC.